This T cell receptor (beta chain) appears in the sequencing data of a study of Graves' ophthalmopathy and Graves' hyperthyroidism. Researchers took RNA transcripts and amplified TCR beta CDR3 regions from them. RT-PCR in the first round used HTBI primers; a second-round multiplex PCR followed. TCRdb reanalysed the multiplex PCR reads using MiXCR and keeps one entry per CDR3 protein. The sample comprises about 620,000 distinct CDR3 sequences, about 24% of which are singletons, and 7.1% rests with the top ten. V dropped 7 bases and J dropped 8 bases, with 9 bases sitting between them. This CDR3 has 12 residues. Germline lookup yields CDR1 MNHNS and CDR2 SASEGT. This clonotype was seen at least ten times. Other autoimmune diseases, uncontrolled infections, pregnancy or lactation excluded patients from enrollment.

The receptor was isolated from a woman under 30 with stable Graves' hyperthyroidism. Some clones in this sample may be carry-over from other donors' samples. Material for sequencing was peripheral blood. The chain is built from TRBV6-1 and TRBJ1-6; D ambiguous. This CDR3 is CASTSGDSPLHF. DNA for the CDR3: TGTGCCAGCACCTCCGGGGATTCACCCCTCCACTTT.